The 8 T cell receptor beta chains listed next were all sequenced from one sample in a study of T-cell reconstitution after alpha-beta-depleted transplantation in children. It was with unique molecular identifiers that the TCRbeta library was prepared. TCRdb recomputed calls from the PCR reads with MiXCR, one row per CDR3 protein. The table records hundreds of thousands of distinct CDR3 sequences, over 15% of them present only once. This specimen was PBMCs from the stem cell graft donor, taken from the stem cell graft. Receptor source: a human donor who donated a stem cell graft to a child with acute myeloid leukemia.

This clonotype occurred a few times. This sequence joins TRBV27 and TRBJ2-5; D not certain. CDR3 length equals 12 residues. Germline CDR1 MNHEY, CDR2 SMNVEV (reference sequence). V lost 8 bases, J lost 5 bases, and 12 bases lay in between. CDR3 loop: CASVGVEETQYF. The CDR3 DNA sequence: TGTGCCAGCGTAGGCGTGGAGGAGACCCAGTACTTC.

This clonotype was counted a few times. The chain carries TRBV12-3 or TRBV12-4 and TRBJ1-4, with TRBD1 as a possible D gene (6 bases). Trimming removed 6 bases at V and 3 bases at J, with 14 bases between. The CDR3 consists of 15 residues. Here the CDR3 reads CASSLGQGSNEKLFF. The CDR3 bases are TGTGCCAGCAGCCTTGGGCAGGGGTCTAATGAAAAACTGTTTTTT.

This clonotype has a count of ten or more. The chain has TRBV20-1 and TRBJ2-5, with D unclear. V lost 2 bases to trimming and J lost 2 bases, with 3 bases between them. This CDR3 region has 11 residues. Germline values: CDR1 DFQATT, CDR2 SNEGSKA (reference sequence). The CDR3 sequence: CSARRQETQYF. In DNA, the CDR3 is TGCAGTGCTAGAAGGCAAGAGACCCAGTACTTC.

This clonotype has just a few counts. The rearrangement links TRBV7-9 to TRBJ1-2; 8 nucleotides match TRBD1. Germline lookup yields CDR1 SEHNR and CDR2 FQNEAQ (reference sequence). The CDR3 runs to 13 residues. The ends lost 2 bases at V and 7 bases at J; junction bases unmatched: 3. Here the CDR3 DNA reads TGTGCCAGCAGCTTAACCGGACAGGGTGGCTACACCTTC. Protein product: CASSLTGQGGYTF.

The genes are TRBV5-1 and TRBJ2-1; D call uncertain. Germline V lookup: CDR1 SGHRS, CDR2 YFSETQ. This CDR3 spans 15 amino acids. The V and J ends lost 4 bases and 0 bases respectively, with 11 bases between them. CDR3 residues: CASSALGNSYNEQFF. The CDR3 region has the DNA TGCGCCAGCAGCGCCTTGGGAAACTCCTACAATGAGCAGTTCTTC.

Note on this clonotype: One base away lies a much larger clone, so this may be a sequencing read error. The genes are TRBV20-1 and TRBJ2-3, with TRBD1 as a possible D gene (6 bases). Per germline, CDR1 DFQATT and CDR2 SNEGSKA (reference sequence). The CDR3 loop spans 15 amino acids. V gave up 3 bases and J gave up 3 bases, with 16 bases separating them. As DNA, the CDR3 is TGCAGTGCTAGCCGGACAAGGGGGTGGACAGATACGCAGTATTTT. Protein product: CSASRTRGWTDTQYF.

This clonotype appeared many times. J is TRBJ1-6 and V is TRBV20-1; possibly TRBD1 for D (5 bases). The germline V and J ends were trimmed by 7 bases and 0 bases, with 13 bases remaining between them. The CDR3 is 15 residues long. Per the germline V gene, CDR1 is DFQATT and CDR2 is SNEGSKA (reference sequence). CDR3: CSVRGESSYNSPLHF. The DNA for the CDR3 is TGCAGTGTCCGGGGGGAAAGCTCCTATAATTCACCCCTCCACTTT.

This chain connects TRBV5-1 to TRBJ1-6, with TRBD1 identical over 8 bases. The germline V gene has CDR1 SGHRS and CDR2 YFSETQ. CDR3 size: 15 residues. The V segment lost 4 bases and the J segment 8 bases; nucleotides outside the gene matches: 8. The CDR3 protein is CASSRTDRGDSPLHF. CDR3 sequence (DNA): TGCGCCAGCAGCCGAACCGACAGGGGAGATTCACCCCTCCACTTT.